What follows describes a single TCR beta chain. Its antigen is currently unknown. Recent acute infections and vaccinations were absent in the healthy HIV-negative adult donors. It was about 84 million PBMCs that unsorted samples used for genomic DNA. Sequenced by immunoSEQ multiplex PCR; TCRdb stores in-frame clones only, minus some. The sample holds around 500,000 clones, about 79% seen once. These data belong to a study of shared clonotypes between healthy human individuals. General study findings and limits: Sampling involved blood alone; tissue repertoires likely differ. Measured sharing among donors was expected to vary with sequencing depth.

The CDR3 is made up of 15 amino acids. Germline assignment: CDR1 SGHTA and CDR2 FQGNSA. J gave up 0 bases and V 2 bases, and 4 bases lay outside the gene matches. The chain uses TRBV7-2 and TRBJ2-7; TRBD1 agrees at 7 bases. This clonotype was obtained from a woman aged 40 to 50 in good health. Some clones in this sample may be carry-over from other donors' samples. What was sequenced was PBMCs. The CDR3 here is CASSLIQGSSYEQYF. The CDR3 region has the DNA TGTGCCAGCAGCTTAATACAGGGGAGCTCCTACGAGCAGTACTTC.